The source of this T cell receptor (beta chain) is a study of blood T cells in healthy people across ages. Looking at the study overall: Roughly one uniquely barcoded beta molecule per two T cells was captured.

Every sample had a minimum of 7 million PBMCs isolated. For this clonotype: Its antigen is as yet unknown.

The study, taken as a whole, reports: Among long-lived donors, naive CD4+ cells were more numerous and diversity higher than in aged donors.

CDR3 size: 16 residues. Looked up from germline, CDR1 is SQVTM and CDR2 is ANQGSEA. Trimming took off 0 bases at V and 6 bases at J, with 20 bases between the two ends. With a J-beta primer mix and a sample-barcoded 5' primer, a second PCR ran 7 to 11 cycles. Sequencing yielded, for each sample, at least 2.5 million paired-end reads carrying CDR3. In TCRdb, the 5' RACE reads were re-called with MiXCR into one record per CDR3 protein. The sample yields approximately 1.5 million distinct CDR3 sequences, about 35% seen once. The sample consisted of blood. The receptor comes from a woman aged 25 to 39 in good health. The chain couples TRBV29-1 to TRBJ1-1; D is ambiguous. CDR3 sequence: CSVEEEEKGKGSEAFF. DNA of the CDR3: TGCAGCGTTGAAGAAGAAGAGAAAGGGAAAGGGTCTGAAGCTTTCTTT.